The 15 T cell receptor beta chains reported below all come from one sample, sequenced in a study of Ad26.COV2.S vaccination and SARS-CoV-2 variants. Treatment in this sample: 19 received Ad26.COV2.S at low or high dose, single or two shots; a few received placebo; per-sample allocation not given. Repertoires come from day 63 after the first vaccine or placebo injection. Profiling relied on immunoSEQ multiplex PCR, and the TCRdb table lists in-frame clones only, not all of them. The data show about 440,000 clones, about nine tenths seen once. The sample consisted of peripheral blood, taken in a trial of Ad26.COV2.S vaccine versus placebo. These receptors were taken from a person aged 18-65 years who received the Ad26.COV2.S COVID-19 vaccine or a placebo.

CDR3 DNA: TGTGCCAGCAATTACGGACAGGGGAACACCGGGGAGCTGTTTTTT. It codes for CASNYGQGNTGELFF. The J gene is TRBJ2-2, the V gene TRBV28; 8 bases agree with TRBD1. The V and J ends lost 7 bases and 1 base, in that order; junction bases with no gene match: 5. This CDR3 has 15 amino acids. Germline CDR1 reads MDHEN; CDR2 reads SYDVKM.

V gene TRBV6-4 combines with J gene TRBJ2-1; no reliable D call. From germline, CDR1 is MRHNA and CDR2 SNTAGT. The CDR3 is made up of 11 amino acids. V was trimmed by 5 bases and J by 10 bases, leaving 9 bases between them. The CDR3 loop is CASSFGGEQFF. In DNA form, the CDR3 reads TGTGCCAGCAGTTTCGGTGGCGAGCAGTTCTTC.

The V call is TRBV24-1, the J call TRBJ2-7; possibly TRBD2 for D (6 bases). In germline, CDR1 is KGHDR, CDR2 SFDVKD. The CDR3 spans 12 residues. The germline V and J ends were trimmed by 7 bases and 9 bases, with 15 bases remaining between them. CDR3 nucleotide sequence: TGTGCCACCAGCCCGGGGGACCACGTGCAGTACTTC. Translation gives CATSPGDHVQYF.

The V and J genes are TRBV27 and TRBJ1-5; 7 bases agree with TRBD1. Germline assignment: CDR1 MNHEY and CDR2 SMNVEV (reference sequence). CDR3 size: 16 residues. The V segment lost 0 bases and the J segment 0 bases; nucleotides outside the gene matches: 2. The CDR3 region is CASSLSGQISNQPQHF. The CDR3 DNA follows: TGTGCCAGCAGTTTATCGGGACAGATTAGCAATCAGCCCCAGCATTTT.

The rearrangement links TRBV5-4 to TRBJ2-7; possibly TRBD2 for D (6 bases). Trimming cost V 0 bases and J 3 bases, with 10 bases left between them. CDR3 size: 14 residues. Germline values: CDR1 SGHNT, CDR2 YYREEE (reference sequence). CDR3 in amino acids: CASSLGGSGYEQYF. CDR3 DNA sequence: TGTGCCAGCAGCTTGGGTGGTAGCGGCTACGAGCAGTACTTC. The entire variable domain, with the rest obtained from reference TRBV5-4 and TRBJ2-7, is as follows: ETGVTQSPTHLIKTRGQQVTLRCSSQSGHNTVSWYQQALGQGPQFIFQYYREEENGRGNFPPRFSGLQFPNYSSELNVNALELDDSALYLCASSLGGSGYEQYFGPGTRLTVT.

The chain recombines TRBV2 with TRBJ1-1; a weak D match, TRBD1 (5 bases). This CDR3 has 13 residues. V was pared by 6 bases and J by 1 base, with 9 bases between. Germline CDR1 is SNHLY and CDR2 is FYNNEI. The CDR3 coding sequence is TGTGCCAGCAGAAACGGACAGAACACTGAAGCTTTCTTT. Translation gives CASRNGQNTEAFF.

This chain connects TRBV30 to TRBJ2-5; 13 nucleotides match TRBD2. Losses at the gene ends were 5 bases for V and 5 bases for J; bases not matched to a gene: 5. Germline V gene sequence: CDR1 GTSNPN, CDR2 SVGIG (reference sequence). The CDR3 length is 14 residues. CDR3 protein: CAWDGTSGMETQYF. CDR3 DNA sequence: TGTGCCTGGGATGGGACTAGCGGGATGGAGACCCAGTACTTC. The full variable domain, its missing parts supplied by reference TRBV30 and TRBJ2-5, is SQTIHQWPATLVQPVGSPLSLECTVEGTSNPNLYWYRQAAGRGLQLLFYSVGIGQISSEVPQNLSASRPQDRQFILSSKKLLLSDSGFYLCAWDGTSGMETQYFGPGTRLLVL.

The chain carries TRBV2 and TRBJ2-4, with TRBD2 identical over 10 bases. Per the germline V gene, CDR1 is SNHLY and CDR2 is FYNNEI. The CDR3 has 20 residues. V was clipped by 4 bases and J by 1 base; unmatched bases: 16. For the CDR3, the DNA is TGTGCCAGCAGTGGGGAAGTAGCGGCTAGCGGGAGTTGGGCCAAAAACATTCAGTACTTC. This encodes CASSGEVAASGSWAKNIQYF.

The chain carries TRBV24-1 and TRBJ2-1, with 7 positions matching TRBD1. The CDR3 is 15 amino acids. V gave up 3 bases and J gave up 2 bases; unmatched junction bases: 3. Per germline, CDR1 KGHDR and CDR2 SFDVKD. The CDR3 DNA is TGTGCCACCAGTGATCAGGGACAGCCCTACAATGAGCAGTTCTTC. It yields the protein CATSDQGQPYNEQFF.

The rearrangement uses TRBV11-1 and TRBJ2-7; TRBD2 matches 13 bases. From germline, CDR1 is SGHAT and CDR2 FQDESV (reference sequence). This CDR3 is built from 15 residues. With V trimmed by 5 bases and J by 6 bases, 7 bases remained unmatched. CDR3 loop: CASSPKLAGGPEQYF. CDR3 sequence (DNA): TGTGCCAGCAGCCCCAAACTAGCGGGAGGGCCCGAGCAGTACTTC.

The rearrangement uses TRBV28 and TRBJ2-3; 11 bases are shared with TRBD2. CDR1 is MDHEN, CDR2 SYDVKM, per germline. The junction had 7 bases not matched to a gene; V was cut back by 6 bases and J by 2 bases. The CDR3 loop spans 16 amino acids. CDR3 loop: CASRNPGLADTDTQYF. In DNA, the CDR3 is TGTGCCAGCAGAAACCCGGGACTAGCGGACACAGATACGCAGTATTTT.

The chain couples TRBV5-5 to TRBJ2-4; 7 bases are a match to TRBD1. V lost 4 bases, J lost 0 bases, and 10 bases stayed unmatched. Germline-derived CDR1 and CDR2 are SGHKS and YYEKEE (reference sequence). The CDR3 has 17 amino acids. This CDR3 reads CASSPRGQELAKNIQYF. The CDR3 region has the DNA TGTGCCAGCAGCCCTAGAGGACAGGAACTAGCCAAAAACATTCAGTACTTC.

The chain is built from TRBV4-2 and TRBJ2-1; D is perhaps TRBD2 (6 bases). This CDR3 spans 16 amino acids. V was trimmed by 2 bases and J by 5 bases, leaving 16 bases between them. Germline V lookup: CDR1 LGHNA, CDR2 YNFKEQ. The CDR3 is CASSQLLASGNNEQFF. In DNA, the CDR3 is TGTGCCAGCAGCCAATTACTAGCCTCGGGCAACAATGAGCAGTTCTTC.

This chain connects TRBV5-6 to TRBJ2-5; possible D gene TRBD1, 6 bases. Deletions cut 4 bases from V and 4 bases from J, with 17 bases between. CDR1 SGHDT and CDR2 YYEEEE come from the germline V gene. The CDR3 loop spans 15 amino acids. CDR3 in DNA: TGTGCCAGCAGCCGCAATACAGGGCTTGGAGAGACCCAGTACTTC. This sequence encodes CASSRNTGLGETQYF.

This chain links TRBV7-9 with TRBJ2-7; D tentatively reads TRBD1 or TRBD2 (6 bases each). CDR3 size: 14 residues. Trimming removed 1 base from V and 7 bases from J, with 14 bases in between. Germline V gene sequence: CDR1 SEHNR, CDR2 FQNEAQ (reference sequence). CDR3 nucleotides: TGTGCCAGCAGCTTAGGGTCAGGGGCGGGGGAGCAGTACTTC. Translation: CASSLGSGAGEQYF.